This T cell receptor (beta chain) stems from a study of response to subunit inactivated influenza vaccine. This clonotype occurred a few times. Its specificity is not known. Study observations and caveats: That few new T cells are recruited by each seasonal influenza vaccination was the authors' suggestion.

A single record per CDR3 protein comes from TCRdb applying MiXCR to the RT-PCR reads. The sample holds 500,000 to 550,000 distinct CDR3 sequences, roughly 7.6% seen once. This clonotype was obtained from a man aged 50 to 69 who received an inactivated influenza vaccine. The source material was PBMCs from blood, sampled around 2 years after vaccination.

The CDR3 DNA sequence: TGCAGTGCGGGCGGCCAGGAAAACCCCCAAGAGACCCAGTACTTC. Protein: CSAGGQENPQETQYF. The chain is built from TRBV20-1 and TRBJ2-5, with D hard to call. CDR1 is DFQATT and CDR2 is SNEGSKA in the germline V gene (reference sequence). V lost 6 bases and J 1 base, leaving 18 bases between the germline ends. The CDR3 is 15 residues long.